The 25 T cell receptor beta chains below come from one sample, sequenced in a study of CD8+ T cells in alopecia areata. The treatment was: oral pan-JAK inhibitor, 5-10 mg twice daily. RNA extraction and reverse transcription yielded cDNA as sequencing template. Produced via immunoSEQ multiplex PCR; TCRdb's table is partial and in-frame only. Of approximately 200,000 clones listed, 45% to 65% are singletons. The sequenced sample was CD4+ T cells sorted from blood, obtained at week 4, from a patient treated with tofacitinib. The source of these receptors is a human donor with alopecia areata.

V usage is TRBV30 and J usage is TRBJ2-5, with 11 nucleotides matching TRBD2. The germline CDR1 and CDR2 sequences are GTSNPN and SVGIG (reference sequence). The CDR3 runs 17 residues. V shed 2 bases, J shed 1 base, and the junction held 9 bases outside the gene matches. The CDR3 nucleotides read TGTGCCTGGAGTCCCGCTGGGACTAGCGGATTCCAAGAGACCCAGTACTTC. It translates to CAWSPAGTSGFQETQYF.

The chain has TRBV6-5 and TRBJ2-7; D remains ambiguous. The CDR3 contains 13 residues. CDR1 is MNHEY, CDR2 SVGAGI, per germline. With 5 bases removed from V and 2 bases from J, the gap between germline ends came to 10 bases. The CDR3 reads CASSGFPTYEQYF. The DNA for the CDR3 is TGTGCCAGCAGTGGATTCCCCACCTACGAGCAGTACTTC.

CDR3 residues: CAWSIGTEYEAFF. CDR3 sequence (DNA): TGTGCCTGGAGTATAGGGACAGAGTATGAAGCTTTCTTT. The chain recombines TRBV30 with TRBJ1-1; 7 bases agree with TRBD1. V lost 2 bases to trimming and J lost 7 bases; unmatched junction nucleotides: 7. Germline values: CDR1 GTSNPN, CDR2 SVGIG (reference sequence). The CDR3 is 13 amino acids.

The chain links TRBV18 to TRBJ1-4, with D possibly TRBD1 on 5 matching bases. This CDR3 spans 14 amino acids. Germline CDR1 is KGHSH and CDR2 is LQKENI. V lost 2 bases, J lost 7 bases, and 11 bases lay in between. The CDR3 here is CASSPGQGPEKLFF. In DNA form, the CDR3 reads TGTGCCAGCTCACCAGGGCAGGGACCTGAAAAACTGTTTTTT.

In its sample, this clone was seen a few times. The V call is TRBV29-1, the J call TRBJ2-3; D uncertain. Deletions cut 8 bases from V and 4 bases from J, with 13 bases between. Germline-derived CDR1 and CDR2 are SQVTM and ANQGSEA. CDR3 size: 12 residues. The CDR3 spells CSYLTLPDTQYF. The DNA for the CDR3 is TGCAGCTACCTAACACTGCCAGATACGCAGTATTTT.

The rearrangement links TRBV2 to TRBJ2-7, with TRBD1 matching 7 bases. V shed 7 bases, J shed 2 bases, and the junction held 8 bases outside the gene matches. Germline-derived CDR1 and CDR2 are SNHLY and FYNNEI. The CDR3 totals 14 residues. The CDR3 coding sequence is TGTGCCAGCAAACGACAGGGAGTGCCCTACGAGCAGTACTTC. It is translated as CASKRQGVPYEQYF. Full variable domain (remainder filled in from reference TRBV2 and TRBJ2-7): EPEVTQTPSHQVTQMGQEVILRCVPISNHLYFYWYRQILGQKVEFLVSFYNNEISEKSEIFDDQFSVERPDGSNFTLKIRSTKLEDSAMYFCASKRQGVPYEQYFGPGTRLTVT.

The chain combines TRBV2 with TRBJ2-3; D not certain. Trimming removed 7 bases at V and 6 bases at J, with 17 bases between. CDR3 size: 14 residues. CDR1 SNHLY and CDR2 FYNNEI come from the germline V gene. CDR3 sequence reads: CASKRTQFPDTQYF. As DNA, the CDR3 is TGTGCCAGCAAAAGGACCCAGTTCCCTGATACGCAGTATTTT. Full variable domain (outside the CDR3, taken from reference TRBV2 and TRBJ2-3): EPEVTQTPSHQVTQMGQEVILRCVPISNHLYFYWYRQILGQKVEFLVSFYNNEISEKSEIFDDQFSVERPDGSNFTLKIRSTKLEDSAMYFCASKRTQFPDTQYFGPGTRLTVL.

This chain joins TRBV6-5 and TRBJ2-7, with D possibly called TRBD1 or TRBD2 (5 bases each). Looked up from germline, CDR1 is MNHEY and CDR2 is SVGAGI. Trimming removed 5 bases at V and 3 bases at J, with 11 bases between. CDR3 length: 13 residues. The CDR3 DNA reads TGTGCCAGCAGTCGGGGCAGGGACTACGAGCAGTACTTC. Encoded protein: CASSRGRDYEQYF.

This chain uses TRBV29-1 with TRBJ2-2, with TRBD2 identical over 7 bases. The CDR3 length is 17 residues. Losses at the gene ends were 1 base for V and 2 bases for J; bases not matched to a gene: 10. Germline V gives CDR1 SQVTM, CDR2 ANQGSEA. The CDR3 loop reads CSVEGSGGRGNTGELFF. The CDR3 nucleotides are TGCAGCGTTGAAGGGTCTGGCGGGAGAGGTAACACCGGGGAGCTGTTTTTT.

V and J are TRBV2 and TRBJ1-2; 7 positions agree with TRBD1. CDR1 and CDR2 (germline): SNHLY, FYNNEI. This CDR3 has 14 amino acids. Unmatched junction bases numbered 13, after V lost 8 bases and J lost 7 bases. For the CDR3, the DNA is TGTGCCAGCCGAGGGGGCCCTAGGAGGTCTGGCTACACCTTC. Translation gives CASRGGPRRSGYTF.

CDR3: CSVVWRGLTNEQFF. In DNA form, the CDR3 reads TGCAGCGTTGTGTGGCGCGGACTCACAAATGAGCAGTTCTTC. The chain links TRBV29-1 to TRBJ2-1, with a possible D match to TRBD2 (5 bases). This CDR3 spans 14 amino acids. CDR1 is SQVTM, CDR2 ANQGSEA, per germline. Trimming took 4 bases from V and 7 from J, leaving 17 bases between them.

The chain joins TRBV29-1 to TRBJ1-1, with D perhaps TRBD1 (5 bases). Germline V gives CDR1 SQVTM, CDR2 ANQGSEA. The CDR3 sequence is 16 residues long. V shed 0 bases and J shed 1 base, with 15 bases lying between them. The CDR3 nucleotides are TGCAGCGTTGAAGATCGGTTAGGGGAAACGAACACTGAAGCTTTCTTT. This encodes CSVEDRLGETNTEAFF.

This clone came up a few times. The V and J genes are TRBV11-2 and TRBJ2-1; D ambiguous. The CDR3 has 13 residues. Germline assignment: CDR1 SGHAT and CDR2 FQNNGV. V was pared by 4 bases and J by 6 bases, with 10 bases between. CDR3: CASSSPSFNEQFF. CDR3 sequence (DNA): TGTGCCAGCAGCTCCCCTTCTTTCAATGAGCAGTTCTTC.

In its sample, this clone was seen once. The chain recombines TRBV19 with TRBJ2-1; no definite D call. The CDR3 has 15 residues. Looked up from germline, CDR1 is LNHDA and CDR2 is SQIVND (reference sequence). V lost 1 base, J lost 0 bases, and 7 bases lay in between. CDR3 sequence (DNA): TGTGCCAGTAGTATAGCGGGTGGCTCCTACAATGAGCAGTTCTTC. Amino acid sequence: CASSIAGGSYNEQFF.

This clone has only a few counts. The rearrangement joins TRBV27 to TRBJ1-2; D might be TRBD1 (5 bases). V was cut by 6 bases and J by 6 bases, with 17 bases left in between. The length of the CDR3 is 14 residues. Per the germline V gene, CDR1 is MNHEY and CDR2 is SMNVEV (reference sequence). In nucleotides, the CDR3 is TGTGCCAGCAGCTTTTCCATCGGGGGTCATGGCTACACCTTC. Its translation: CASSFSIGGHGYTF.

Only a few counts were recorded for this clone. This chain connects TRBV7-9 to TRBJ2-7; D unclear. The CDR3 runs 12 residues. Trimming took 5 bases from V and 0 from J, leaving 5 bases between them. Per the germline V gene, CDR1 is SEHNR and CDR2 is FQNEAQ (reference sequence). The CDR3 loop is CASSASSYEQYF. CDR3 DNA sequence: TGTGCCAGCAGCGCTAGCTCCTACGAGCAGTACTTC.

This clone appeared once. This chain joins TRBV30 and TRBJ1-1, with D tentatively TRBD1 (6 bases). The ends were cut back, 3 bases at V and 5 bases at J, with 13 bases in the middle. In germline, CDR1 is GTSNPN, CDR2 SVGIG (reference sequence). The CDR3 sequence is 13 residues long. CDR3 amino acids: CAWRENRATEAFF. CDR3 coding DNA: TGTGCCTGGAGGGAAAACAGGGCGACTGAAGCTTTCTTT.

This CDR3 reads CAISESQGHNQPQHF. The CDR3 DNA follows: TGTGCCATCAGTGAGTCACAGGGACACAATCAGCCCCAGCATTTT. This chain links TRBV10-3 with TRBJ1-5, with D possibly matching TRBD1 (6 bases). This CDR3 is 15 amino acids long. Germline V lookup: CDR1 ENHRY, CDR2 SYGVKD. Between the trimmed V and J ends, which lost 0 bases and 3 bases, there was a span of 9 bases.

This clone was counted a few times. V gene TRBV30 combines with J gene TRBJ2-6; D is undetermined. V was trimmed by 7 bases and J by 0 bases, leaving 13 bases between them. Germline V gene data show CDR1 as GTSNPN and CDR2 as SVGIG (reference sequence). The CDR3 length is 15 residues. CDR3 loop: CAFSAANSGANVLTF. CDR3 coding DNA: TGTGCCTTCTCGGCGGCGAACTCTGGGGCCAACGTCCTGACTTTC.

This clone was observed a few times. The chain recombines TRBV29-1 with TRBJ2-5; the D is unclear. This CDR3 is built from 14 residues. Trimming removed 4 bases at V and 1 base at J, with 13 bases between. In germline, CDR1 is SQVTM, CDR2 ANQGSEA. CDR3 nucleotides: TGCAGCGTTGCGAGGCAGATTCCCCAAGAGACCCAGTACTTC. Translating it yields CSVARQIPQETQYF.

CDR3 amino acids: CASSQGKSGGQETQYF. The DNA of the CDR3 is TGTGCCAGCAGCCAAGGGAAGAGCGGGGGCCAAGAGACCCAGTACTTC. V is TRBV4-2 and J is TRBJ2-5, with TRBD2 identical over 8 bases. This CDR3 is 16 amino acids long. J gave up 1 base and V 1 base, and 5 bases lay outside the gene matches. Germline V CDR1 and CDR2: LGHNA, YNFKEQ.

The chain carries TRBV30 and TRBJ2-5, with D perhaps given as TRBD1 or TRBD2 (5 bases each). V lost 3 bases, J lost 4 bases, and 15 bases lay in between. The length of the CDR3 is 14 residues. Germline CDR1 and CDR2: GTSNPN and SVGIG (reference sequence). The CDR3 region is CAWSTGTQGETQYF. DNA for the CDR3: TGTGCCTGGAGCACCGGGACCCAAGGAGAGACCCAGTACTTC. The variable domain in full, completed from reference TRBV30 and TRBJ2-5, reads SQTIHQWPATLVQPVGSPLSLECTVEGTSNPNLYWYRQAAGRGLQLLFYSVGIGQISSEVPQNLSASRPQDRQFILSSKKLLLSDSGFYLCAWSTGTQGETQYFGPGTRLLVL.

The J gene is TRBJ2-5, the V gene TRBV19; tentatively, D is TRBD2 (5 bases). The CDR3 length is 14 residues. With 1 base removed from V and 5 bases from J, the gap between germline ends came to 11 bases. Looked up from germline, CDR1 is LNHDA and CDR2 is SQIVND (reference sequence). CDR3 in amino acids: CASSIGYGGETQYF. CDR3 nucleotide sequence: TGTGCCAGTAGTATAGGTTACGGCGGGGAGACCCAGTACTTC. The whole variable domain, remainder taken from reference TRBV19 and TRBJ2-5, is DGGITQSPKYLFRKEGQNVTLSCEQNLNHDAMYWYRQDPGQGLRLIYYSQIVNDFQKGDIAEGYSVSREKKESFPLTVTSAQKNPTAFYLCASSIGYGGETQYFGPGTRLLVL.

The CDR3: CASSLVTGVYTGELFF. In DNA form, the CDR3 reads TGTGCCAGCAGCTTAGTCACAGGGGTCTACACCGGGGAGCTGTTTTTT. This sequence joins TRBV7-2 and TRBJ2-2, with 7 bases lining up with TRBD1. The CDR3 is 16 amino acids. Germline V gene data show CDR1 as SGHTA and CDR2 as FQGNSA. The ends lost 1 base at V and 3 bases at J; junction bases unmatched: 5. The full variable domain, with the rest looked up from reference TRBV7-2 and TRBJ2-2, is GAGVSQSPSNKVTEKGKDVELRCDPISGHTALYWYRQSLGQGLEFLIYFQGNSAPDKSGLPSDRFSAERTGGSVSTLTIQRTQQEDSAVYLCASSLVTGVYTGELFFGEGSRLTVL.

This chain uses TRBV2 with TRBJ1-4; D unresolved. Germline V CDR1 and CDR2: SNHLY, FYNNEI. V shed 3 bases and J shed 7 bases, with 12 bases lying between them. There are 14 residues in the CDR3. The CDR3 bases are TGTGCCAGCAGTGAGGGCCCAATAGGTGAAAAACTGTTTTTT. This sequence encodes CASSEGPIGEKLFF.